The 30 T cell receptor beta chains listed next were all sequenced from one sample in a study of T cell responses to AZD1222 COVID-19 vaccine. TCRdb's table, derived via immunoSEQ multiplex PCR, lists solely in-frame clones and lacks some. The sample records 110,000 or so clones, roughly nine tenths being singletons. Material: peripheral blood, obtained on day 0 of AZD1222 vaccination. These receptors all stem from an adult in good health.

The chain employs TRBV9 and TRBJ2-2; D is unclear. With 3 bases removed from V and 3 bases from J, the gap between germline ends came to 3 bases. Germline CDR1 reads SGDLS; CDR2 reads YYNGEE. This CDR3 has 12 amino acids. CDR3 bases: TGTGCCAGCAGCGCTTACACCGGGGAGCTGTTTTTT. Translating it yields CASSAYTGELFF.

This rearrangement joins TRBV27 to TRBJ2-1; D is unresolved. This CDR3 contains 13 residues. Germline V gene lookup returns CDR1 MNHEY and CDR2 SMNVEV (reference sequence). Trimming shortened V by 5 bases and J by 4 bases, and 9 bases separated the two germline ends. Here the CDR3 reads CASSTDGYNEQFF. The CDR3 DNA reads TGTGCCAGCAGTACCGATGGGTACAATGAGCAGTTCTTC.

The CDR3 region has the DNA TGTGCCAGCAGCCCCAAGATTAGGCTTACCTTCGCGAACACCGGGGAGCTGTTTTTT. Translated: CASSPKIRLTFANTGELFF. The chain combines TRBV5-6 with TRBJ2-2, with D hard to call. CDR1 is SGHDT and CDR2 is YYEEEE in the germline V gene. V lost 4 bases and J lost 0, with 22 bases in between. The length of the CDR3 is 19 residues.

The rearrangement uses TRBV10-2 and TRBJ1-5; the match to TRBD1 covers 8 bases. With 4 bases clipped from V and 5 bases from J, the junction kept 7 bases outside the gene matches. The CDR3 extends over 15 amino acids. Germline lookup yields CDR1 WSHSY and CDR2 SAAADI. The CDR3 DNA follows: TGCGCCAGCAGTGCCCTGACAGGGGCCCATCAGCCCCAGCATTTT. The encoded protein is CASSALTGAHQPQHF.

This rearrangement joins TRBV7-9 to TRBJ2-3, with TRBD2 identical over 13 bases. CDR3 length: 17 residues. The germline V gene encodes CDR1 SEHNR and CDR2 FQNEAQ (reference sequence). Trimming at V came to 3 bases and at J to 0 bases, leaving 3 bases not matched to a gene. CDR3 DNA: TGTGCCAGCAGCTTGACTAGCGGGGGGCCTAGCACAGATACGCAGTATTTT. It specifies CASSLTSGGPSTDTQYF.

This chain links TRBV3-1 (or the pseudogene TRBV3-2) with TRBJ2-7; 8 bases are shared with TRBD1. CDR3 length equals 13 residues. Germline V lookup: CDR1 LGHDT, CDR2 YNNKEL (reference sequence). V lost 4 bases, J lost 6 bases, and 5 bases stayed unmatched. The CDR3 DNA reads TGTGCCAGCAGCCCAGGGACAGGCTTCGAGCAGTACTTC. The encoded protein is CASSPGTGFEQYF.

The V call is TRBV7-3, the J call TRBJ2-1, with TRBD2 matching 7 bases. The germline CDR1 and CDR2 sequences are SGHTA and FQGTGA. The CDR3 loop spans 21 amino acids. Trimming cost V 5 bases and J 0 bases; bases outside gene matches: 22. CDR3 coding DNA: TGTGCCAGCAGCCCCCCCCCGTTAGCGGGTACGAGCGGATCCTCCTACAATGAGCAGTTCTTC. Encoded protein: CASSPPPLAGTSGSSYNEQFF.

This clone was detected once. This chain connects TRBV2 to TRBJ2-1, with TRBD2 matching over 15 bases. The CDR3 covers 17 residues. Germline V lookup: CDR1 SNHLY, CDR2 FYNNEI. J was trimmed by 8 bases and V by 7 bases; bases with no gene match: 12. In DNA form, the CDR3 reads TGTGCCAGCACTCGAGCCGGGACTAGCGGGAGGAAGGATGAGCAGTTCTTC. Translated: CASTRAGTSGRKDEQFF.

In this sample, this clone turned up once. This chain links TRBV10-3 with TRBJ2-3, with 9 bases matching TRBD2. The V gene's germline CDR1 is ENHRY and CDR2 SYGVKD. This CDR3 spans 14 amino acids. The ends lost 8 bases at V and 4 bases at J; junction bases unmatched: 7. CDR3 sequence: CAIGGGLAPDTQYF. In nucleotides, the CDR3 is TGTGCCATCGGTGGGGGACTAGCCCCAGATACGCAGTATTTT.

The V call is TRBV7-9, the J call TRBJ2-2; TRBD2 matches 10 bases. CDR1 is SEHNR, CDR2 FQNEAQ, per germline (reference sequence). The CDR3 totals 16 residues. V was clipped by 6 bases and J by 4 bases; unmatched bases: 8. The CDR3 DNA reads TGTGCCAGCAGAGACGGAGCGGGAGGGCGCACCGGGGAGCTGTTTTTT. Protein product: CASRDGAGGRTGELFF.

The chain is built from TRBV9 and TRBJ2-7, with D perhaps TRBD2 (5 bases). The CDR3 consists of 14 residues. V dropped 0 bases and J dropped 7 bases, with 14 bases sitting between them. The germline V gene encodes CDR1 SGDLS and CDR2 YYNGEE. This CDR3 is CASSVGRGFGEQYF. The CDR3 DNA is TGTGCCAGCAGCGTAGGGCGAGGGTTTGGTGAGCAGTACTTC.

The V gene is TRBV3-1 (or the pseudogene TRBV3-2), the J gene TRBJ1-1; D gene unclear. The CDR3 is 13 amino acids. The V end was cut by 4 bases, the J end by 0 bases, with 6 bases between. The germline V gene has CDR1 LGHDT and CDR2 YNNKEL (reference sequence). The CDR3 DNA sequence: TGTGCCAGCAGCCTGAAGCTGAACACTGAAGCTTTCTTT. Translation gives CASSLKLNTEAFF.

This chain connects TRBV7-9 to TRBJ1-3; D is uncertain. This CDR3 comprises 14 residues. Trimming took off 5 bases at V and 2 bases at J, with 10 bases between the two ends. The V gene's germline CDR1 is SEHNR and CDR2 FQNEAQ (reference sequence). CDR3 loop: CASSPSNTGNTIYF. The CDR3 coding sequence is TGTGCCAGCAGCCCGTCTAATACTGGAAACACCATATATTTT.

The chain couples TRBV30 to TRBJ2-1; D remains unclear. This CDR3 contains 11 residues. CDR1 is GTSNPN, CDR2 SVGIG, per germline (reference sequence). The V end was cut by 3 bases, the J end by 7 bases, with 7 bases between. In DNA, the CDR3 is TGTGCCTGGAGGCAGATAAATGAGCAGTTCTTC. Protein sequence: CAWRQINEQFF.

This clone was detected once. The chain employs TRBV19 and TRBJ1-5; D uncertain. Looked up from germline, CDR1 is LNHDA and CDR2 is SQIVND (reference sequence). Deletions cut 5 bases from V and 6 bases from J, with 14 bases between. CDR3 length: 14 residues. The CDR3 protein is CASSLSSTGQPQHF. Here the CDR3 DNA reads TGTGCCAGTAGTCTATCCTCCACCGGTCAGCCCCAGCATTTT.

This chain connects TRBV11-2 to TRBJ1-1; D not certain. Per germline, CDR1 SGHAT and CDR2 FQNNGV. This CDR3 contains 15 residues. Trimming cost V 5 bases and J 2 bases, with 15 bases left between them. CDR3 DNA sequence: TGTGCCAGCAGCCCCGGCCTCGCACTAAACACTGAAGCTTTCTTT. Amino acid sequence: CASSPGLALNTEAFF.

The chain carries TRBV29-1 and TRBJ2-6; a weak D match, TRBD1 (6 bases). Per the germline V gene, CDR1 is SQVTM and CDR2 is ANQGSEA. This CDR3 is built from 14 residues. The V and J ends lost 7 bases and 4 bases respectively, with 14 bases between them. The CDR3 coding sequence is TGCAGCGCTCGAACAGGGACCGGGGCCAACGTCCTGACTTTC. It specifies CSARTGTGANVLTF.

The genes are TRBV27 and TRBJ1-2; tentative D call: TRBD1 (6 bases). The germline V gene encodes CDR1 MNHEY and CDR2 SMNVEV (reference sequence). V was trimmed by 6 bases and J by 5 bases, leaving 19 bases between them. The CDR3 is 15 amino acids. The CDR3 DNA is TGTGCCAGCAGCCAAGAGACCGGGACACCATATGGCTACACCTTC. Protein sequence: CASSQETGTPYGYTF.

The V gene is TRBV9, the J gene TRBJ2-5; TRBD2 might be the D (5 bases). CDR3 length equals 14 residues. The V gene's germline CDR1 is SGDLS and CDR2 YYNGEE. V was trimmed by 0 bases and J by 4 bases, leaving 10 bases between them. The CDR3 reads CASSVAGGGETQYF. The CDR3 nucleotides read TGTGCCAGCAGCGTAGCCGGTGGAGGAGAGACCCAGTACTTC.

The V call is TRBV29-1, the J call TRBJ1-2; D might be TRBD1 (5 bases). The CDR3 length is 12 residues. Germline V gene sequence: CDR1 SQVTM, CDR2 ANQGSEA. V lost 7 bases, J lost 5 bases, and 14 bases lay in between. The CDR3 nucleotides are TGCAGCGCCCGCCGGGACCTTTATGGCTACACCTTC. This encodes CSARRDLYGYTF. The complete variable domain, with remaining parts taken from reference TRBV29-1 and TRBJ1-2, reads SAVISQKPSRDICQRGTSLTIQCQVDSQVTMMFWYRQQPGQSLTLIATANQGSEATYESGFVIDKFPISRPNLTFSTLTVSNMSPEDSSIYLCSARRDLYGYTFGSGTRLTVV.

J is TRBJ2-5 and V is TRBV6-5; D not certain. In germline, CDR1 is MNHEY, CDR2 SVGAGI. The CDR3 runs 13 residues. V lost 5 bases to trimming and J lost 7 bases, with 14 bases between them. CDR3 DNA sequence: TGTGCCAGCAGTAATGGCGTGATAGGGACCCAGTACTTC. Its protein product is CASSNGVIGTQYF.

The gene calls are TRBV3-1 (or the pseudogene TRBV3-2) and TRBJ2-5, with a possible D match to TRBD1 (6 bases). CDR3 length: 15 residues. V lost 3 bases to trimming and J lost 4 bases, with 15 bases between them. The germline CDR1 and CDR2 sequences are LGHDT and YNNKEL (reference sequence). The CDR3 loop is CASSHPKQGRETQYF. In DNA form, the CDR3 reads TGTGCCAGCAGCCATCCGAAACAGGGACGAGAGACCCAGTACTTC.

The gene calls are TRBV9 and TRBJ2-2; TRBD1 is a possible D gene (6 bases). Germline V gene sequence: CDR1 SGDLS, CDR2 YYNGEE. The CDR3 sequence is 14 residues long. Trimming stripped 9 bases from V and 6 bases from J, with 18 bases between. Here the CDR3 reads CATSGTSAPGELFF. CDR3 nucleotides: TGTGCCACTTCAGGGACATCTGCCCCCGGGGAGCTGTTTTTT.

The V and J genes are TRBV5-1 and TRBJ2-7; 8 nucleotides line up with TRBD2. The V gene end was trimmed by 4 bases and the J gene end by 3 bases; junction bases not matched to a gene: 3. CDR1 and CDR2 (germline): SGHRS, YFSETQ. This CDR3 comprises 13 residues. The CDR3, as DNA: TGCGCCAGCAGCGCCGGGACTAGCTACGAGCAGTACTTC. Translating it yields CASSAGTSYEQYF.

V is TRBV6-5 and J is TRBJ1-6; D gene uncertain. CDR3 length: 15 residues. The V end lost 8 bases, the J end lost 0 bases, and 11 bases lay between the germline ends. The germline CDR1 and CDR2 sequences are MNHEY and SVGAGI. The chain's CDR3 is CASDTSSSYNSPLHF. The CDR3 DNA sequence: TGTGCCAGCGACACCTCCAGCTCCTATAATTCACCCCTCCACTTT.

V gene TRBV3-1 (or the pseudogene TRBV3-2) combines with J gene TRBJ2-1; D uncertain. CDR1 is LGHDT, CDR2 YNNKEL, per germline (reference sequence). The CDR3 is made up of 12 amino acids. The ends were cut back, 0 bases at V and 8 bases at J, with 5 bases in the middle. The CDR3 reads CASSQDNHEQFF. CDR3 in DNA: TGTGCCAGCAGCCAAGATAACCATGAGCAGTTCTTC.

The CDR3 region is CASSSDRGYTEAFF. The CDR3 DNA is TGTGCCAGCAGCTCGGACAGGGGCTACACTGAAGCTTTCTTT. The V gene is TRBV7-9, the J gene TRBJ1-1; 9 bases align to TRBD1. CDR1 is SEHNR and CDR2 is FQNEAQ in the germline V gene (reference sequence). V shed 4 bases and J 3 bases; nucleotides not matched to a gene: 3. This CDR3 comprises 14 residues.

The chain recombines TRBV9 with TRBJ1-1, with 11 bases that match TRBD1. The CDR3 runs 16 residues. Germline V gives CDR1 SGDLS, CDR2 YYNGEE. With V trimmed by 0 bases and J by 4 bases, 5 bases remained unmatched. The CDR3 DNA is TGTGCCAGCAGCGTAGGGAGCGGGACAGGGGGCACTGAAGCTTTCTTT. Translating it yields CASSVGSGTGGTEAFF.

This clone appeared a single time. This chain connects TRBV2 to TRBJ2-5; 7 nucleotides match TRBD2. The CDR3 loop spans 12 amino acids. CDR1 is SNHLY and CDR2 is FYNNEI in the germline V gene. V shed 8 bases, J shed 5 bases, and the junction held 5 bases outside the gene matches. The CDR3 bases are TGTGCCAGCTCGGAGGGAGGGGAGACCCAGTACTTC. Translating it yields CASSEGGETQYF.

The chain combines TRBV6-5 with TRBJ2-7; D unresolved. The CDR3 spans 11 residues. CDR1 is MNHEY and CDR2 is SVGAGI in the germline V gene. Trimming took off 2 bases at V and 8 bases at J, with 7 bases between the two ends. The CDR3 nucleotides read TGTGCCAGCAGTTACGAAGGCAAGCAGTACTTC. Its translation is CASSYEGKQYF.